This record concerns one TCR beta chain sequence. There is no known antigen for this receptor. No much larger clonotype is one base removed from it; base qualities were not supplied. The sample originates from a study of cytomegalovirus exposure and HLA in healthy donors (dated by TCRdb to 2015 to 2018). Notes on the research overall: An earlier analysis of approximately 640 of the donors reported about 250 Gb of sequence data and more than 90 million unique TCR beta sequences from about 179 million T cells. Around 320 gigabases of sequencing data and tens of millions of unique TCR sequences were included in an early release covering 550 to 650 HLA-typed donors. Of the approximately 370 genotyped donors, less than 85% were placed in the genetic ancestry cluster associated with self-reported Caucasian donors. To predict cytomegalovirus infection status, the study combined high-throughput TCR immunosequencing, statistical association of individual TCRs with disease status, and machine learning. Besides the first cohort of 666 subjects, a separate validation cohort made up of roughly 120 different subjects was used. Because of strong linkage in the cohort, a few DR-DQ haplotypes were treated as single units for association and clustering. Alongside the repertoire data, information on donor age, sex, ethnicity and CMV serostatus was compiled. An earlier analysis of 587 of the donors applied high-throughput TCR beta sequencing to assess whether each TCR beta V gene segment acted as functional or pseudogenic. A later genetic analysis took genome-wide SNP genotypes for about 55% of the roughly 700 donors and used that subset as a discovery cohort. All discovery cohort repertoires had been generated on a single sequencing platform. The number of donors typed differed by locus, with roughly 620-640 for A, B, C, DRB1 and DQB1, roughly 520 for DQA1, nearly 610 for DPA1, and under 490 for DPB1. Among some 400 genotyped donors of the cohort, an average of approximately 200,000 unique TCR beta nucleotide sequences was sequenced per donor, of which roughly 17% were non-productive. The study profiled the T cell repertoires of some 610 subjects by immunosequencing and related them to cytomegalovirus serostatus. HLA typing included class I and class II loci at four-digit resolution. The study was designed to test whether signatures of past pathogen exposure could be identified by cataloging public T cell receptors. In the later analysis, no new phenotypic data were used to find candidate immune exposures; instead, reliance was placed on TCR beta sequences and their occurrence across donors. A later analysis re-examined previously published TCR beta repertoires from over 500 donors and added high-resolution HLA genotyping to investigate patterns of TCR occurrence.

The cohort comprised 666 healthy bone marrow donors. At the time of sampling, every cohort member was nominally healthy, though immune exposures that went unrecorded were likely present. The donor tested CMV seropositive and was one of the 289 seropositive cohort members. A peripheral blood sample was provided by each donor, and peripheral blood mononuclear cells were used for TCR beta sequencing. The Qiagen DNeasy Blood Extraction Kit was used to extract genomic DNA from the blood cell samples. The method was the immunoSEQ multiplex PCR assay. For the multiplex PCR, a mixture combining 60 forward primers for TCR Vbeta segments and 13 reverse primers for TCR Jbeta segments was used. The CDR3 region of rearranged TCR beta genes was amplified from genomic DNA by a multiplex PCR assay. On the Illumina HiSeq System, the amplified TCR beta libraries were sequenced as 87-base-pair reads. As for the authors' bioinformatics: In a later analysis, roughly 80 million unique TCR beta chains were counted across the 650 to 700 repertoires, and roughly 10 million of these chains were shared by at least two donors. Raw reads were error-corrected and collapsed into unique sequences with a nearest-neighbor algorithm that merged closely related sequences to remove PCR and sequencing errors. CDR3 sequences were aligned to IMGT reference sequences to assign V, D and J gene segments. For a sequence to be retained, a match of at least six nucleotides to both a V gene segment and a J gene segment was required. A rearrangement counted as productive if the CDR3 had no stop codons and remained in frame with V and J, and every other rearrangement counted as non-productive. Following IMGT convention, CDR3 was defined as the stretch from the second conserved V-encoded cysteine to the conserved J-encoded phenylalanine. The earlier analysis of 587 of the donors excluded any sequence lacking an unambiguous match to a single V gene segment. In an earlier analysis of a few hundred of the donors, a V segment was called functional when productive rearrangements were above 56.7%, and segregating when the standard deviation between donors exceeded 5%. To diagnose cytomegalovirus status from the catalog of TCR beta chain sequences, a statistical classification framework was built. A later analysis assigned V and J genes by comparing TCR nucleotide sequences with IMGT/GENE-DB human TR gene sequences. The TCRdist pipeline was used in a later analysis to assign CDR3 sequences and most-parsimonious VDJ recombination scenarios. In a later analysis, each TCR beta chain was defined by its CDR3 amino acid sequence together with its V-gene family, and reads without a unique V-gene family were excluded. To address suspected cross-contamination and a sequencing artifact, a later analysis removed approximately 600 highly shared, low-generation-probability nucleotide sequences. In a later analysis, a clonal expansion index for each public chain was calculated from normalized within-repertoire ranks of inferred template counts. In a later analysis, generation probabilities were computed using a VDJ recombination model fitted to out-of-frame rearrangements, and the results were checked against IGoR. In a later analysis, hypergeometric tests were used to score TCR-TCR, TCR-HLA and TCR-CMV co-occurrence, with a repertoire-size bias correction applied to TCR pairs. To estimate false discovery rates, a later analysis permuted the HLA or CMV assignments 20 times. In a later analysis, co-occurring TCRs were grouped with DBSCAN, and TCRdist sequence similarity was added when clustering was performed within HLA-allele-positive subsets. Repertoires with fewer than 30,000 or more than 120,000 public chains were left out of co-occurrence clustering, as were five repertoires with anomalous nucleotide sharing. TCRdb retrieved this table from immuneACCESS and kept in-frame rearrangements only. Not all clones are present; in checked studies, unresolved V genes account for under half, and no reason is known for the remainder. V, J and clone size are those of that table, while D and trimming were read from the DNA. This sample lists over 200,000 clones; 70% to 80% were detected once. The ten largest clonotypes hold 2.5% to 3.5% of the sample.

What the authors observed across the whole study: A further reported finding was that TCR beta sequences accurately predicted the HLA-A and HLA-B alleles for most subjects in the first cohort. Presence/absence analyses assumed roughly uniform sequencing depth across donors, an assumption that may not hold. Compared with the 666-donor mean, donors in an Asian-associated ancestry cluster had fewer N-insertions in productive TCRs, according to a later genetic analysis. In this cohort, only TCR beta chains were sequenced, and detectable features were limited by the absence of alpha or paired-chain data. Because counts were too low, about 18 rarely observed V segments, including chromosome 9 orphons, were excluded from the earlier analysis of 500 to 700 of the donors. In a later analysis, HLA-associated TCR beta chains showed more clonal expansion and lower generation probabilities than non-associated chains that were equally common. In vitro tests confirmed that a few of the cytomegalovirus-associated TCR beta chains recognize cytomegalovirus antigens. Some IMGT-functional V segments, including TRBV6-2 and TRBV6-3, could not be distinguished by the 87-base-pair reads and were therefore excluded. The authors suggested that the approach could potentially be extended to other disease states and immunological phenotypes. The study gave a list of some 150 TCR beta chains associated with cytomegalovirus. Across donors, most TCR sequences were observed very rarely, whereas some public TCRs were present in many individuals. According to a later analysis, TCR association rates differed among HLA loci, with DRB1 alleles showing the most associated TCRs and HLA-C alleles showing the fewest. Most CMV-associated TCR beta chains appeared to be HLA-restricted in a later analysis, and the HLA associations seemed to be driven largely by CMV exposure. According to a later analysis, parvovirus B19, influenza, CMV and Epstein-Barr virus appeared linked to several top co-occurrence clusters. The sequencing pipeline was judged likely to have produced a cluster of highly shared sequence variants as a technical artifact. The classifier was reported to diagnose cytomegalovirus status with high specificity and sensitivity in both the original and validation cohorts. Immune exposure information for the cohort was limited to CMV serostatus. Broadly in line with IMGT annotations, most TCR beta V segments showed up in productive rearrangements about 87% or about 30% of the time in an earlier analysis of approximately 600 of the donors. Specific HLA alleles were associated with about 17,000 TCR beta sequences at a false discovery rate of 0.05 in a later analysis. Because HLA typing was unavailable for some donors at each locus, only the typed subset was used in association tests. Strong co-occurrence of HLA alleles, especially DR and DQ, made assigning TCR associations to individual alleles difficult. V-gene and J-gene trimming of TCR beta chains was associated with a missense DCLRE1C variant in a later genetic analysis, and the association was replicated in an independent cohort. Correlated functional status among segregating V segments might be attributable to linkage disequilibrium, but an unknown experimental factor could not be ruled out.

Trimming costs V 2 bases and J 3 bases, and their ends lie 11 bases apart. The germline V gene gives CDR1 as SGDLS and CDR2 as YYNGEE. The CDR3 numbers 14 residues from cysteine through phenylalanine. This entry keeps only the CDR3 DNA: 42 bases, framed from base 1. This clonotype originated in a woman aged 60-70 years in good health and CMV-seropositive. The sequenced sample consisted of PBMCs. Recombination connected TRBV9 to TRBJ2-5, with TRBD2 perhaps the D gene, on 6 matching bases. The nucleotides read TGTGCCAGCAGCGTTGAGTCTAGCGAAGAGACCCAGTACTTC. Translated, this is CASSVESSEETQYF. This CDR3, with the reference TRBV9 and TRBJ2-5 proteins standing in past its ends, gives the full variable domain DSGVTQTPKHLITATGQRVTLRCSPRSGDLSVYWYQQSLDQGLQFLIQYYNGEERAKGNILERFSAQQFPDLHSELNLSSLELGDSALYFCASSVESSEETQYFGPGTRLLVL.